These T cell receptor beta chains were read from a single sample in a study of cytomegalovirus exposure and HLA in healthy donors. The repertoire was sequenced with immunoSEQ multiplex PCR; TCRdb's copy has only in-frame clones and lacks some. Of some 150,000 clones listed, over 75% are singletons. Material for sequencing was PBMCs. All receptors derive from a man aged 35-49 years in good health and CMV-seronegative. The conserved cysteine and the conserved F or W are not part of the CDR3 here.

V gene	CDR3 protein
TRBV5-4	ASSETGQGDYNEQF
TRBV5-6	ASSLIQGVDEQF
TRBV5-4	ASSLASLGTYSYEQY
TRBV7-2	ASSLGGPWGELF
TRBV19	ASSHRGAAEQF
TRBV2	ASSEAGTVISPQH
TRBV7-9	AGLIQEAANTGELF
TRBV7-9	ASSLVGPGNTIY
TRBV5-1	ASSRPEQGTYEQY
TRBV7-9	ASSSGQGTEAF
TRBV5-4	ASSLEGSNQPQH
TRBV5-1	ASSIPGLGCEQF
TRBV7-2	ASSPFGGPTDTQY
TRBV7-2	ASSLDFRGTEAF
TRBV6-4	ASSPTRGGGTDTQY
TRBV5-4	ASSATGLGNTIY